These 10 T cell receptor beta chains came from one sample sequenced in a study of molecular identifiers for immune sequencing clone quantification. MiXCR was run by TCRdb on the PCR reads, yielding one entry per CDR3 protein. The sample lists approximately 670,000 distinct CDR3 sequences, 15% to 20% occurring once. The sequencing sample was made of naive CD8+ T cells from blood, with Jurkat cell RNA spiked in. Subset defined: FACS-sorted CD8+CD4-CCR7+CD45RA+ naive T cells. The receptors here all came from a human donor in good health. Some libraries in this study had Jurkat cell RNA spiked in.

This clonotype was found many times. The rearrangement uses TRBV7-8 and TRBJ1-1, with a weak D call TRBD1 (5 bases). Germline V gene lookup returns CDR1 SGHVS and CDR2 FQNEAQ. V gave up 4 bases and J gave up 0 bases, with 12 bases separating them. The length of the CDR3 is 15 residues. The DNA for the CDR3 is TGTGCCAGCAGCTCGATCACAGGAGTGAACACTGAAGCTTTCTTT. As protein: CASSSITGVNTEAFF.

This clonotype was recorded at least ten times. The chain joins TRBV6-5 to TRBJ2-3, with 10 bases lining up with TRBD2. This CDR3 comprises 17 residues. Losses at the gene ends were 0 bases for V and 2 bases for J; bases not matched to a gene: 5. Germline CDR1 is MNHEY and CDR2 is SVGAGI. The CDR3 region has the DNA TGTGCCAGCAGTTACTCGAGGACTAGCGGAATCACAGATACGCAGTATTTT. Translating gives CASSYSRTSGITDTQYF.

Here the CDR3 DNA reads TGTGCCAGCAGTGAATACCCACAAATGAACACTGAAGCTTTCTTT. Translated: CASSEYPQMNTEAFF. V gene TRBV6-1 combines with J gene TRBJ1-1, with D uncertain. The V and J ends lost 2 bases and 0 bases respectively, with 10 bases between them. CDR3 size: 15 residues. Germline-derived CDR1 and CDR2 are MNHNS and SASEGT.

The chain links TRBV6-5 to TRBJ2-1, with 8 bases lining up with TRBD2. This CDR3 is 20 amino acids long. V lost 0 bases to trimming and J lost 3 bases; unmatched junction nucleotides: 16. Per the germline V gene, CDR1 is MNHEY and CDR2 is SVGAGI. CDR3 amino acids: CASSYSPPPLLADGYNEQFF. The DNA of the CDR3 is TGTGCCAGCAGTTACTCGCCTCCTCCCCTACTAGCGGACGGCTACAATGAGCAGTTCTTC.

This clonotype was counted only a few times. The chain has TRBV20-1 and TRBJ2-5, with 11 bases identical to TRBD2. The CDR3 loop spans 14 amino acids. CDR1 and CDR2 (germline): DFQATT, SNEGSKA (reference sequence). Trimming at V came to 5 bases and at J to 3 bases, leaving 5 bases not matched to a gene. The CDR3 here is CSAVSGREEETQYF. Written as DNA, the CDR3 is TGCAGTGCTGTTAGCGGGAGGGAAGAAGAGACCCAGTACTTC.

This clonotype was counted at least ten times. J is TRBJ2-7 and V is TRBV28; the D gene is possibly TRBD1 (6 bases). This CDR3 spans 13 amino acids. Between the trimmed V and J ends, which lost 6 bases and 3 bases, there was a span of 12 bases. Germline CDR1 reads MDHEN; CDR2 reads SYDVKM. This CDR3 is CASSWGLSYEQYF. CDR3 coding DNA: TGTGCCAGCAGCTGGGGGCTGAGCTACGAGCAGTACTTC.

This clonotype was recorded many times. The chain employs TRBV25-1 and TRBJ1-5; a possible D gene is TRBD1 (5 bases). The germline CDR1 and CDR2 sequences are MGHDK and SYGVNS. This CDR3 region has 15 residues. Trimming removed 8 bases from V and 0 bases from J, with 14 bases in between. Here the CDR3 reads CASLRTRYSNQPQHF. CDR3 sequence (DNA): TGTGCCAGCCTCAGGACAAGATATAGCAATCAGCCCCAGCATTTT.

This clonotype has just a few counts. The rearrangement uses TRBV19 and TRBJ2-1, with 10 bases fitting TRBD1. J lost 2 bases, V lost 3 bases, and 10 bases had no gene match. Germline V gene sequence: CDR1 LNHDA, CDR2 SQIVND (reference sequence). This CDR3 contains 18 residues. The CDR3 sequence is CASSIMTGGLGTYNEQFF. CDR3 DNA sequence: TGTGCCAGTAGTATTATGACAGGGGGCCTGGGGACCTACAATGAGCAGTTCTTC.

Of note for this clonotype: A read error may account for a junction end that differs from germline. V gene TRBV20-1 combines with J gene TRBJ1-2, with unresolved D. Germline V CDR1 and CDR2: DFQATT, SNEGSKA (reference sequence). This CDR3 comprises 12 residues. This chain's CDR3 is CSSSPASYGYTF. DNA for the CDR3: TGCAGTTCTAGTCCCGCCAGCTATGGCTACACCTTC.

The V call is TRBV4-3, the J call TRBJ2-1, with TRBD1 as a possible D gene (5 bases). Germline CDR1 is LGHNA and CDR2 is YSLEER. V was clipped by 0 bases and J by 2 bases, with 17 bases between them. The CDR3 has 18 residues. DNA of the CDR3: TGCGCCAGCAGCCAAGATTTAGGTGCAGGACAAACCTACAATGAGCAGTTCTTC. It encodes CASSQDLGAGQTYNEQFF.